This T cell receptor (beta chain) was captured by sequencing in a study of blood T cell repertoires in COVID-19. Study overall: T cells, B-cell-depleted T cells, or PBMCs supplied cDNA or gDNA.

The germline gives CDR1 LNHDA, CDR2 SQIVND (reference sequence). There are 15 residues in the CDR3. With 6 bases clipped from V and 6 bases from J, the junction kept 9 bases outside the gene matches. Profiling relied on immunoSEQ multiplex PCR, and the TCRdb table lists in-frame clones only, not all of them. The sample contains about 26,000 clones, 60% to 70% of which appear only once. The table lists this clone with a count of one. This receptor was taken from a man in his sixties with active or convalescent COVID-19. The V and J genes are TRBV19 and TRBJ1-5; 9 nucleotides agree with TRBD1. Sequences were obtained from peripheral blood. This CDR3 is CASSTDRGGPQPQHF. As DNA, the CDR3 is TGTGCCAGTAGCACGGACAGGGGAGGGCCTCAGCCCCAGCATTTT.